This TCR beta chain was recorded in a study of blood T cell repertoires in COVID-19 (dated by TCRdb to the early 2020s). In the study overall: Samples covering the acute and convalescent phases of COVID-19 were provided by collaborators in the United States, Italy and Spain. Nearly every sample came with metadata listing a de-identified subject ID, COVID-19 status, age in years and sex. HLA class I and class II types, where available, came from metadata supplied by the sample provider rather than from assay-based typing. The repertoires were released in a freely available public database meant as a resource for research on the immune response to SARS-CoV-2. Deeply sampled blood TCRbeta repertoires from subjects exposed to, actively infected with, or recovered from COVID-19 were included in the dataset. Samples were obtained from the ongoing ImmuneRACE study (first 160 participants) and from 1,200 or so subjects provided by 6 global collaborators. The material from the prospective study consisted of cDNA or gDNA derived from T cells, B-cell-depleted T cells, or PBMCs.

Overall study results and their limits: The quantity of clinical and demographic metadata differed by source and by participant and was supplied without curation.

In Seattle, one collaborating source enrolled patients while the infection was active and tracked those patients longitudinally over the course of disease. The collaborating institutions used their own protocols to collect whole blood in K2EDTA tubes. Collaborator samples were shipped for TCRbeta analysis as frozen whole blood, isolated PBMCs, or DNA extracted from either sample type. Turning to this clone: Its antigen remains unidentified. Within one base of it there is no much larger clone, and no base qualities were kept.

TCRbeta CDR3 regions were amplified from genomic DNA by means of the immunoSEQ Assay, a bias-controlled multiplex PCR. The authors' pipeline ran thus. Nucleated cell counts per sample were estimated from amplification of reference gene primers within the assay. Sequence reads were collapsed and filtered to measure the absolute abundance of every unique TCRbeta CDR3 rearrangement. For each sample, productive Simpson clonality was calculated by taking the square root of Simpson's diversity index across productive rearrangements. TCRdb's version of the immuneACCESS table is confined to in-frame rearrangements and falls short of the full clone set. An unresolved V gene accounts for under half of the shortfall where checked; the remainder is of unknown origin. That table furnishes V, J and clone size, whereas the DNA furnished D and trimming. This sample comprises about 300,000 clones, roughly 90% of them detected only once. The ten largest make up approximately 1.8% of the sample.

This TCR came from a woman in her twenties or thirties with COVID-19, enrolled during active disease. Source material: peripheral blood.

The CDR3 sequence is CASSLGTSGGSEETQYF. The DNA is as follows: TGTGCCAGCAGCTTGGGGACTAGCGGGGGGAGTGAAGAGACCCAGTACTTC. Recombination linked TRBV5-8 to TRBJ2-5; TRBD2 aligns with 14 central bases. From the cysteine through the phenylalanine, the CDR3 covers 17 amino acids. The read is trimmed to its CDR3 DNA, 51 bases read in frame from base 1. After removal of 0 bases from V and 3 bases from J, the junction retains 4 bases not matched to a gene. Sequences SGHTS (CDR1) and YDEGEE (CDR2) are obtained from the germline V gene.